A selection of T cell receptor beta chains follows, all from one sample in a study of identical twins. Each CDR3 protein is one row after TCRdb ran MiXCR on the 5' RACE reads. The table includes 500,000 to 600,000 distinct CDR3 sequences, about 20% detected once. These same data were also listed under a study on T cells expressing NK-cell markers.

Input material: CD4+ T cells sorted from blood. These receptor sequences come from a woman under 30 in good health. Both conserved end residues are part of each CDR3. The D gene is left open where the match is weak. Size is stated for part of the rows, as once, few or many counts, or as a class when the clone is expanded.

clone_size	v_call	d_call	j_call	cdr3_nt	cdr3_aa
few	TRBV7-9	TRBD2	TRBJ2-1	TGTGCCAGCAGCCTACTAGCGGGGGTACACAATGAGCAGTTCTTC	CASSLLAGVHNEQFF
NA	TRBV30	NA	TRBJ2-1	TGTGCCTGGAGTGTAGGCAGAAATGCCCTTTACAATGAGCAGTTCTTC	CAWSVGRNALYNEQFF
few	TRBV5-1	NA	TRBJ2-7	TGCGCCAGCAGCCTAATACTAGGGGACGAGCAGTACTTC	CASSLILGDEQYF
NA	TRBV5-1	NA	TRBJ2-2	TGCGCCAGCACCCGTACGGGGTCCGGGGAGCTGTTTTTT	CASTRTGSGELFF
many	TRBV20-1	TRBD2	TRBJ2-7	TGCAGTGCTAGAGCTAGCGGGACCCCCTACGAGCAGTACTTC	CSARASGTPYEQYF
NA	TRBV6-2/TRBV6-3	NA	TRBJ2-7	TGTGCCAGCAGTTACTCGAACGTATATTACGAGCAGTACTTC	CASSYSNVYYEQYF
NA	TRBV11-2	NA	TRBJ2-7	TGTGCCAGCGGGTCGTTACAGGGTGACGAGCAGTACTTC	CASGSLQGDEQYF
few	TRBV7-8	TRBD1	TRBJ2-5	TGTGCCAGCATCCCGGGGCTGCAGGGGGCGAAGACCCAGTACTTC	CASIPGLQGAKTQYF
NA	TRBV7-8	NA	TRBJ1-5	TGTGCCAGCAGCTTAGACGGGGGGCAGCCCCAGCATTTT	CASSLDGGQPQHF
few	TRBV20-1	NA	TRBJ2-5	TGCAGTGCTAGTGATCCTAAGGGGGACGAAGAGACCCAGTACTTC	CSASDPKGDEETQYF
few	TRBV21-1	NA	TRBJ2-7	TGTGCCAGCAGCAACAACTTGACAGGGTATACTGACGAGCAGTACTTC	CASSNNLTGYTDEQYF
NA	TRBV15	NA	TRBJ2-7	TGTGCCACCAGCAGAGGAGGGAAAAACAGGGTAGGGTTC	CATSRGGKNRVGF
NA	TRBV25-1	NA	TRBJ2-7	TGTGCCAGCAGTGAAGGGAGGAGGGACGGTACCTACGAGCAGTACTTC	CASSEGRRDGTYEQYF
NA	TRBV6-5	TRBD2	TRBJ2-7	TGTGCCACGACCGGGACTAGGATTCGCGAGCAGTACTTC	CATTGTRIREQYF
few	TRBV20-1	TRBD2	TRBJ2-1	TGCAGTGCTACCCCCCCTAGCGGCAGCTCCTACAATGAGCAGTTCTTC	CSATPPSGSSYNEQFF
NA	TRBV6-1	TRBD1	TRBJ1-2	TGTGCCAGCAGTCTTAGCGGACAGGGCGGGAACACCTTC	CASSLSGQGGNTF
NA	TRBV7-8	NA	TRBJ2-5	TGTGCCAGCAGCCCACCAACAGAGACCCAGTACTTC	CASSPPTETQYF
few	TRBV5-1	TRBD2	TRBJ2-1	TGCGCCAGCAGCCCCCCCGGGACTAGCGGGACCAGTTCCTACAATGAGCAGTTCTTC	CASSPPGTSGTSSYNEQFF
many	TRBV20-1	NA	TRBJ2-5	TGCAGTGCCGAAGGGGGGGGAAACCTCCTCGTAGAGACCCAGTACTTC	CSAEGGGNLLVETQYF
NA	TRBV19	NA	TRBJ2-5	TGTGCCAGTAATGAGGGAGCTGTTCAGGGGACCCAGTACTTC	CASNEGAVQGTQYF
NA	TRBV9	TRBD2	TRBJ2-5	TGTGCCAGCAGCGTGTTTAGCGGGGTAGAGACCCAGTACTTC	CASSVFSGVETQYF
few	TRBV9	NA	TRBJ2-2	TGTGCCAGCAGCGCATCCGGGGAGCTGTTTTTT	CASSASGELFF